Each of the 26 T cell receptor beta chains below was sequenced from the same sample in a study of beta chain bispecific antibodies for T cell cancers. TCRdb called the 5' RACE reads again in MiXCR, with one record for every CDR3 protein. The sample has 20,000 or so distinct CDR3 sequences, around 2.4% seen once; the top ten hold approximately 30%. Study outcomes and limitations: The leukemia cells, rather than normal T cells, gave most of the targeted TRBV signal.

Blood mononuclear cells were expanded for three to four days using either OKT3 anti-CD3 antibody or CD3/CD28 beads. For these receptors, no antigen is known. Input material: healthy donor T cells cultured with leukemia cells. These receptor sequences come from a human donor in good health. Some clones in this sample may be carry-over from other donors' samples.

This clonotype was recorded at least ten times. This chain connects TRBV3-1 to TRBJ1-3; D not certain. This CDR3 has 13 residues. Trimming took off 2 bases at V and 4 bases at J, with 6 bases between the two ends. The germline V gene has CDR1 LGHDT and CDR2 YNNKEL (reference sequence). CDR3 sequence: CASSQPRGNTIYF. The CDR3 nucleotides are TGTGCCAGCAGCCAACCACGAGGAAACACCATATATTTT.

This clonotype was counted at least ten times. The V gene is TRBV27, the J gene TRBJ1-2, with 11 bases identical to TRBD1. Germline lookup yields CDR1 MNHEY and CDR2 SMNVEV (reference sequence). The CDR3 runs to 14 residues. Trimming at V came to 5 bases and at J to 4 bases, leaving 3 bases not matched to a gene. Here the CDR3 DNA reads TGTGCCAGCAGTGGAGGACAGGGGGCCTATGGCTACACCTTC. This translates into CASSGGQGAYGYTF.

Ten or more counts support this clonotype. This chain links TRBV5-1 with TRBJ1-2; 7 positions match TRBD1. The germline V gene has CDR1 SGHRS and CDR2 YFSETQ. This CDR3 is 15 amino acids long. The trim removed 5 bases at V and 0 bases at J, leaving 7 bases unmatched. This chain's CDR3 is CASRDRDSPNYGYTF. The CDR3 nucleotides are TGCGCCAGCAGAGACCGGGACAGTCCTAACTATGGCTACACCTTC.

This clonotype was detected ten times or more. The genes are TRBV19 and TRBJ1-1; D remains unclear. CDR1 LNHDA and CDR2 SQIVND come from the germline V gene (reference sequence). Trimming removed 8 bases from V and 0 bases from J, with 10 bases in between. The CDR3 runs to 13 residues. This chain's CDR3 is CASRAIMNTEAFF. The CDR3 DNA follows: TGTGCCAGTCGCGCCATTATGAACACTGAAGCTTTCTTT.

This clonotype was observed many times. The chain employs TRBV10-2 and TRBJ1-6, with 7 bases identical to TRBD1. The V segment lost 6 bases and the J segment 7 bases; nucleotides outside the gene matches: 6. There are 14 residues in the CDR3. Germline V gene lookup returns CDR1 WSHSY and CDR2 SAAADI. CDR3 sequence: CASSLPGQNSPLHF. The CDR3 coding sequence is TGCGCCAGCAGCTTACCGGGACAGAATTCACCCCTCCACTTT.

This clonotype was detected many times. This chain joins TRBV5-6 and TRBJ1-2; 7 nucleotides agree with TRBD1. The CDR3 has 14 amino acids. Germline loops: CDR1 SGHDT, CDR2 YYEEEE. Trimming at V came to 4 bases and at J to 4 bases, leaving 7 bases not matched to a gene. The CDR3 is CASSDDRAVYGYTF. The CDR3 bases are TGTGCCAGCAGCGATGACAGGGCGGTCTATGGCTACACCTTC. The complete variable domain, with remaining parts taken from reference TRBV5-6 and TRBJ1-2, reads DAGVTQSPTHLIKTRGQQVTLRCSPKSGHDTVSWYQQALGQGPQFIFQYYEEEERQRGNFPDRFSGHQFPNYSSELNVNALLLGDSALYLCASSDDRAVYGYTFGSGTRLTVV.

This clonotype was recorded many times. This chain joins TRBV7-8 and TRBJ2-1; 10 bases fit TRBD2. J was trimmed by 0 bases and V by 6 bases; bases with no gene match: 8. This CDR3 spans 17 amino acids. Germline-derived CDR1 and CDR2 are SGHVS and FQNEAQ. CDR3: CASSFVAGGSSYNEQFF. The DNA for the CDR3 is TGTGCCAGCAGTTTCGTAGCGGGGGGTAGCTCCTACAATGAGCAGTTCTTC.

This clonotype was counted ten times or more. V gene TRBV6-1 combines with J gene TRBJ2-5, with D perhaps TRBD1 or TRBD2 (5 bases each). The CDR3 loop spans 16 amino acids. Trimming removed 4 bases at V and 2 bases at J, with 17 bases between. Germline CDR1 is MNHNS and CDR2 is SASEGT. CDR3 coding DNA: TGTGCCAGCAGTGCCGTGGGACGGGCTAAACAAGAGACCCAGTACTTC. This translates into CASSAVGRAKQETQYF.

The table lists this clonotype with many counts. The V gene is TRBV2, the J gene TRBJ1-1; D gene unclear. Germline CDR1 SNHLY, CDR2 FYNNEI. V was pared by 4 bases and J by 0 bases, with 9 bases between. CDR3 length equals 14 residues. CDR3 bases: TGTGCCAGCAGTGCTATCCAGGTGAACACTGAAGCTTTCTTT. Translated, it gives CASSAIQVNTEAFF.

The table lists this clonotype with many counts. The chain employs TRBV5-1 and TRBJ2-3, with D maybe TRBD2 (5 bases). V was pared by 0 bases and J by 5 bases, with 13 bases between. Germline V gene lookup returns CDR1 SGHRS and CDR2 YFSETQ. The CDR3 runs to 15 residues. Here the CDR3 DNA reads TGCGCCAGCAGCTTGGGACTATCCATCGGAGATACGCAGTATTTT. Amino acids: CASSLGLSIGDTQYF.

The V and J genes are TRBV20-1 and TRBJ1-1; a possible D gene is TRBD1 (5 bases). V lost 3 bases and J lost 1, with 21 bases in between. CDR3 length equals 17 residues. Germline loops: CDR1 DFQATT, CDR2 SNEGSKA (reference sequence). CDR3 DNA: TGCAGTGCTAGGGTCATCAAAATAGGGGCGGCGAACACTGAAGCTTTCTTT. This gives the protein CSARVIKIGAANTEAFF.

In this sample, this clonotype turned up many times. V and J are TRBV7-9 and TRBJ1-5; D gene ambiguous. CDR3 length equals 13 residues. With 0 bases removed from V and 3 bases from J, the gap between germline ends came to 3 bases. The germline V gene has CDR1 SEHNR and CDR2 FQNEAQ (reference sequence). The CDR3 reads CASSLAYNQPQHF. Written as DNA, the CDR3 is TGTGCCAGCAGCTTAGCGTACAATCAGCCCCAGCATTTT.

The V gene is TRBV6-5, the J gene TRBJ2-5; D is ambiguous. CDR1 is MNHEY, CDR2 SVGAGI, per germline. The V end lost 2 bases, the J end lost 3 bases, and 13 bases lay between the germline ends. CDR3 size: 15 residues. The CDR3 sequence: CASSYNQWGKETQYF. CDR3 coding DNA: TGTGCCAGCAGTTACAATCAGTGGGGAAAAGAGACCCAGTACTTC.

This clonotype came up many times. The rearrangement links TRBV2 to TRBJ2-1; maybe TRBD1 (6 bases). The germline V gene encodes CDR1 SNHLY and CDR2 FYNNEI. Trimming removed 6 bases at V and 4 bases at J, with 16 bases between. The CDR3 is 15 residues long. CDR3 DNA sequence: TGTGCCAGCAGATTTACTCCAGGGGTTTACAATGAGCAGTTCTTC. Its translation: CASRFTPGVYNEQFF.

This clonotype was seen at least ten times. This chain links TRBV4-2 with TRBJ2-3; D may match TRBD1 or TRBD2 (5 bases each). This CDR3 spans 17 amino acids. Germline lookup yields CDR1 LGHNA and CDR2 YNFKEQ. Trimming shortened V by 0 bases and J by 6 bases, and 19 bases separated the two germline ends. CDR3 protein: CASSQDGRAAWGDTQYF. The CDR3 DNA reads TGTGCCAGCAGCCAAGACGGTCGGGCGGCCTGGGGGGATACGCAGTATTTT.

Many counts were recorded for this clonotype. The CDR3 coding sequence is TGTGCCAGTACAGGGTTTGAGGTCACTGAAGCTTTCTTT. Its translation is CASTGFEVTEAFF. The V call is TRBV19, the J call TRBJ1-1, with D possibly matching TRBD1 (5 bases). The V end lost 7 bases, the J end lost 4 bases, and 13 bases lay between the germline ends. This CDR3 region has 13 residues. Germline CDR1 is LNHDA and CDR2 is SQIVND (reference sequence).

This clonotype has at least ten counts. This CDR3 is CSARDRPARSSYEQYF. The CDR3 coding sequence is TGCAGTGCTAGAGATCGGCCCGCCAGGAGCTCCTACGAGCAGTACTTC. The chain links TRBV20-1 to TRBJ2-7; D uncertain. This CDR3 is built from 16 residues. Trimming left V 0 bases short and J 0 bases short, with 15 bases between. The germline V gene encodes CDR1 DFQATT and CDR2 SNEGSKA (reference sequence).

In this sample, this clonotype turned up many times. J is TRBJ1-1 and V is TRBV5-1; D not resolved. The germline gives CDR1 SGHRS, CDR2 YFSETQ. The CDR3 spans 15 residues. The germline V and J ends were trimmed by 4 bases and 7 bases, with 20 bases remaining between them. The CDR3 here is CASSPRRPGVGEAFF. DNA for the CDR3: TGCGCCAGCAGCCCACGGCGACCCGGGGTTGGTGAAGCTTTCTTT.

This clonotype was picked up one time. A clone one base away is much larger, so this may be a read error. V usage is TRBV21-1 and J usage is TRBJ1-6; the D call TRBD1 from the table was never checked on the DNA. TRBV21-1 is recorded as a pseudogene. This CDR3 is 14 amino acids long. CDR3 sequence (DNA): TGTGCCAGCAGCACCGGGACATCGGCGGAGCCCCTCCACTTT. It is translated as CASSTGTSAEPLHF.

Ten or more counts support this clonotype. This chain joins TRBV20-1 and TRBJ1-1; no reliable D call. The CDR3 totals 13 residues. Germline lookup yields CDR1 DFQATT and CDR2 SNEGSKA (reference sequence). With 0 bases removed from V and 1 base from J, the gap between germline ends came to 6 bases. The CDR3 DNA reads as TGCAGTGCTAGAGATCTGGGGAACACTGAAGCTTTCTTT. This codes for CSARDLGNTEAFF.

This clonotype was observed at least ten times. V is TRBV7-9 and J is TRBJ2-7, with D tentatively TRBD1 (5 bases). Germline lookup yields CDR1 SEHNR and CDR2 FQNEAQ (reference sequence). Between the trimmed V and J ends, which lost 5 bases and 4 bases, there was a span of 12 bases. The CDR3 has 13 residues. The CDR3 loop reads CASSRTGGYEQYF. CDR3 sequence (DNA): TGTGCCAGCAGCCGAACAGGCGGATACGAGCAGTACTTC.

In this sample, this clonotype turned up many times. The chain uses TRBV6-5 and TRBJ2-2; TRBD2 might be the D (6 bases). The CDR3 covers 17 residues. Between the trimmed V and J ends, which lost 4 bases and 0 bases, there was a span of 15 bases. The germline V gene has CDR1 MNHEY and CDR2 SVGAGI. CDR3 in amino acids: CASSSSGGPANTGELFF. DNA for the CDR3: TGTGCCAGCAGTTCCTCCGGGGGACCCGCGAACACCGGGGAGCTGTTTTTT.

On this clonotype: The conserved closing phenylalanine or tryptophan is absent in this CDR3, likely reflecting a read error. The chain links TRBV5-1 to TRBJ2-1, with 8 nucleotides matching TRBD1. Germline loops: CDR1 SGHRS, CDR2 YFSETQ. There are 16 residues in the CDR3. CDR3 in amino acids: CASSFTRQGRYNEQFS. In DNA form, the CDR3 reads TGCGCCAGTAGCTTTACCCGACAGGGGCGATACAATGAGCAGTTCTCC.

The table lists this clonotype with many counts. V gene TRBV5-6 combines with J gene TRBJ2-7; D remains unclear. The CDR3 is 12 amino acids. Germline V gene sequence: CDR1 SGHDT, CDR2 YYEEEE. Trimming removed 0 bases at V and 3 bases at J, with 4 bases between. CDR3 DNA: TGTGCCAGCAGCTTGGGGGACTACGAGCAGTACTTC. Translation gives CASSLGDYEQYF.

This clonotype has ten or more counts. The V gene is TRBV27, the J gene TRBJ1-2; weak D call: TRBD1 (5 bases). The CDR3 runs to 14 residues. Germline assignment: CDR1 MNHEY and CDR2 SMNVEV (reference sequence). Trimming shortened V by 0 bases and J by 8 bases, and 13 bases separated the two germline ends. CDR3 region: CASSLSPGTWGYTF. DNA of the CDR3: TGTGCCAGCAGTTTATCTCCCGGGACTTGGGGCTACACCTTC.

This clonotype was seen ten or more times. V gene TRBV27 combines with J gene TRBJ1-1; weak D call: TRBD1 (5 bases). CDR1 and CDR2 (germline): MNHEY, SMNVEV (reference sequence). The CDR3 extends over 12 amino acids. Trimming shortened V by 6 bases and J by 6 bases, and 11 bases separated the two germline ends. CDR3 amino acids: CASRGGSSEAFF. The CDR3 DNA follows: TGTGCCAGCAGGGGGGGAAGTTCTGAAGCTTTCTTT.